This T cell receptor beta chain is drawn from a study of CD8 T cells in ankylosing spondylitis. Notes on the study in general: Peripheral blood held disease-linked clones only at relatively low frequency, and these were CD8+. From matched ankylosing spondylitis synovial fluid, disease-linked clones were reportedly recovered at significantly enriched levels. Seemingly characteristic of ankylosing spondylitis blood was a TCR beta motif consisting of eight highly homologous variants.

CDR3 length: 17 amino acids. This clonotype was seen repeatedly, ten times or more. The antigen remains undetermined. Libraries for TCR beta were made by quantitative 5'-RACE with molecular barcodes. TCRdb fed the 5' RACE reads into MiXCR, producing one record per CDR3 protein. The sample carries about 250,000 distinct CDR3 sequences, 7% to 10% recorded once. The sequence was collected from a female donor with ankylosing spondylitis or in good health (not recorded which). The sample taken for sequencing was blood, either unsorted or a sorted T cell fraction (not recorded which). The chain couples TRBV21-1 to TRBJ1-3; the table gives TRBD1 as D, unverified against the DNA. TRBV21-1 is recorded as a pseudogene. As DNA, the CDR3 is TGTGCCAGCAGCAAGTCGGACAGGGGGCATCGTGGAAACACCATATATTTT. Translation: CASSKSDRGHRGNTIYF.